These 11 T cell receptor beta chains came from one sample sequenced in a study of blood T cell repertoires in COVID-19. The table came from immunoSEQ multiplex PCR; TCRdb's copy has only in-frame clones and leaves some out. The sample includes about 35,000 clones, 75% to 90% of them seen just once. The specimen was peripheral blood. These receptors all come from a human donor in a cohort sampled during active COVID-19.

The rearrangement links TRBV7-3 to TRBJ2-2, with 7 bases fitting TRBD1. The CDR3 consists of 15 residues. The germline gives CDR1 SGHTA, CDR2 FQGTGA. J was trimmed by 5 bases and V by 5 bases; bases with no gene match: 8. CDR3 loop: CASSLNRGGTGELFF. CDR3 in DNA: TGTGCCAGCAGCCTAAACAGGGGTGGGACCGGGGAGCTGTTTTTT.

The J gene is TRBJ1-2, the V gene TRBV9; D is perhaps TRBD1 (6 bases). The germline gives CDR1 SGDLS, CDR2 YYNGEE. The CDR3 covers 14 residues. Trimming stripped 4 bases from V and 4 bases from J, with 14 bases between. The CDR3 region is CASSSRQAPYGYTF. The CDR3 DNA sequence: TGTGCCAGCAGCTCCCGACAGGCCCCCTATGGCTACACCTTC.

The CDR3 bases are TGTGCCAGCAGTTACCCCGGACAGGGCGTAACGGGCTACACCTTC. It translates to CASSYPGQGVTGYTF. The chain has TRBV6-5 and TRBJ1-2; 8 nucleotides align to TRBD1. V was pared by 2 bases and J by 8 bases, with 10 bases of the junction left unmatched. The germline gives CDR1 MNHEY, CDR2 SVGAGI. The CDR3 covers 15 residues.

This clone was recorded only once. The CDR3 loop reads CASSLAGGRSEAFF. The CDR3 coding sequence is TGCGCCAGCAGCTTGGCCGGGGGGAGATCAGAAGCTTTCTTT. The rearrangement links TRBV5-1 to TRBJ1-1; TRBD1 is a possible D gene (5 bases). The germline V gene encodes CDR1 SGHRS and CDR2 YFSETQ. This CDR3 is built from 14 residues. Between the trimmed V and J ends, which lost 0 bases and 8 bases, there was a span of 14 bases.

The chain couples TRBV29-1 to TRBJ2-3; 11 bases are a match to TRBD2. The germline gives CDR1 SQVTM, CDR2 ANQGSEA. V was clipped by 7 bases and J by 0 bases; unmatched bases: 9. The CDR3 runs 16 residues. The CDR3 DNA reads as TGCAGCGGAAGACTAGCGGGATTTGAGAGCACAGATACGCAGTATTTT. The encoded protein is CSGRLAGFESTDTQYF.

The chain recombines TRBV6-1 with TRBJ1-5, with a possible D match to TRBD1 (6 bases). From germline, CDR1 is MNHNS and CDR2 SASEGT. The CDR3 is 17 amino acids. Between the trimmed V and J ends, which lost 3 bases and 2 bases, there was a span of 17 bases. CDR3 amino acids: CASSEQGSGSGNQPQHF. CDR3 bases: TGTGCCAGCAGTGAGCAGGGGAGTGGGTCAGGCAATCAGCCCCAGCATTTT.

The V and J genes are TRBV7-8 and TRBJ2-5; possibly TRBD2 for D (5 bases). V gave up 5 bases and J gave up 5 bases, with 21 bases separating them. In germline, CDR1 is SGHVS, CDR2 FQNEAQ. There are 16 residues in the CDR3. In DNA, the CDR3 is TGTGCCAGCAGCCCATTATCTGTTGGAGGTCGGGAGACCCAGTACTTC. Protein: CASSPLSVGGRETQYF.

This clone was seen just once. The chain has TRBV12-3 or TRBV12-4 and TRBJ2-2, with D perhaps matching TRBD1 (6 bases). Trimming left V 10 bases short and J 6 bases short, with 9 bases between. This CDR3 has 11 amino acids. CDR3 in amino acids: CATAGAGELFF. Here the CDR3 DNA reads TGTGCCACCGCAGGGGCCGGGGAGCTGTTTTTT.

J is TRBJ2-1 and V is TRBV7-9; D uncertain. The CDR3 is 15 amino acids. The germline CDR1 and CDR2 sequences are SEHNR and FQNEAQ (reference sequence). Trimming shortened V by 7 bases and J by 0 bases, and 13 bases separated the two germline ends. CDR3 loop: CASTPPQSSYNEQFF. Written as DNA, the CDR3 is TGTGCCAGCACCCCCCCACAGAGCTCCTACAATGAGCAGTTCTTC.

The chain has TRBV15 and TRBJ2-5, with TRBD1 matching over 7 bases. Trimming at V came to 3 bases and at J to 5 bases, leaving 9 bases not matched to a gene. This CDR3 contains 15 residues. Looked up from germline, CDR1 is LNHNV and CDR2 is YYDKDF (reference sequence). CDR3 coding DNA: TGTGCCACCAGCAGGGCTGAAACCAGGGGGGAGACCCAGTACTTC. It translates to CATSRAETRGETQYF. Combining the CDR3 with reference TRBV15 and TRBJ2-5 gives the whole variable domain DAMVIQNPRYQVTQFGKPVTLSCSQTLNHNVMYWYQQKSSQAPKLLFHYYDKDFNNEADTPDNFQSRRPNTSFCFLDIRSPGLGDTAMYLCATSRAETRGETQYFGPGTRLLVL.

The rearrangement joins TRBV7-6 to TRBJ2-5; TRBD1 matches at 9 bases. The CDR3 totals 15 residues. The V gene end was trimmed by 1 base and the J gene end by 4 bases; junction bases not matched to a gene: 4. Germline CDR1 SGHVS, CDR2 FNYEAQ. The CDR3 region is CASSLGTGVGETQYF. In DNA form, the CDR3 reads TGTGCCAGCAGCTTAGGGACAGGGGTCGGAGAGACCCAGTACTTC. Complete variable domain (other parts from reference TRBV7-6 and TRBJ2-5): GAGVSQSPRYKVTKRGQDVALRCDPISGHVSLYWYRQALGQGPEFLTYFNYEAQQDKSGLPNDRFSAERPEGSISTLTIQRTEQRDSAMYRCASSLGTGVGETQYFGPGTRLLVL.